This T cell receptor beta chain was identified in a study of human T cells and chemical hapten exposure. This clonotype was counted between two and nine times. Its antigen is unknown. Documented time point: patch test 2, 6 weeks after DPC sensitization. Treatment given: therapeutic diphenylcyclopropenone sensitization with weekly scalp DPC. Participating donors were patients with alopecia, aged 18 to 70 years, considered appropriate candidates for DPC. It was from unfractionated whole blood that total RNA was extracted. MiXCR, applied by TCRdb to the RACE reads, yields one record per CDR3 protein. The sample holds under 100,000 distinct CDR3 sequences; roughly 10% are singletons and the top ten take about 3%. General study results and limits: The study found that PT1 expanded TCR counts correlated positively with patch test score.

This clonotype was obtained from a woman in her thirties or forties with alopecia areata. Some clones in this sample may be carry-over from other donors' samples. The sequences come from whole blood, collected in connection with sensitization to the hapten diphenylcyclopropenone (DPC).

The CDR3 loop reads CAWTPLGGESTEAFF. The CDR3 DNA reads as TGTGCCTGGACCCCTTTGGGGGGTGAGTCGACTGAAGCTTTCTTT. This chain links TRBV30 with TRBJ1-1; a possible D gene is TRBD1 (5 bases). This CDR3 is 15 amino acids long. The V and J ends lost 4 bases and 5 bases respectively, with 20 bases between them. Germline CDR1 reads GTSNPN; CDR2 reads SVGIG (reference sequence).